These 8 T cell receptor beta chains share one sample of origin, sequenced in a study of blood T cell repertoires in COVID-19. The assay was immunoSEQ multiplex PCR, and TCRdb's table has in-frame clones only and misses some. This repertoire shows approximately 350,000 clones, over 80% found once; its top ten account for about 6.9%. The sample taken for sequencing was peripheral blood. The receptors were gathered from a woman in her 50s with COVID-19, enrolled during active disease.

The J gene is TRBJ1-1, the V gene TRBV6-5; D uncertain. V gave up 6 bases and J gave up 1 base, with 9 bases separating them. The CDR3 has 13 residues. Germline assignment: CDR1 MNHEY and CDR2 SVGAGI. In DNA form, the CDR3 reads TGTGCCAGCAGAAGTAGAGAGAACACTGAAGCTTTCTTT. Translated: CASRSRENTEAFF.

This chain joins TRBV2 and TRBJ2-5; 7 bases agree with TRBD1. This CDR3 is built from 15 residues. The trim removed 4 bases at V and 5 bases at J, leaving 10 bases unmatched. CDR1 is SNHLY, CDR2 FYNNEI, per germline. The CDR3 bases are TGTGCCAGCAGTGTAAGACAGGGTGGCGAGGAGACCCAGTACTTC. Protein product: CASSVRQGGEETQYF.

The chain uses TRBV30 and TRBJ1-1; 7 bases are a match to TRBD1. This CDR3 has 13 residues. Losses at the gene ends were 2 bases for V and 4 bases for J; bases not matched to a gene: 4. Germline V gene sequence: CDR1 GTSNPN, CDR2 SVGIG (reference sequence). The CDR3 loop reads CAWSKGAITEAFF. As DNA, the CDR3 is TGTGCCTGGAGTAAGGGGGCTATCACTGAAGCTTTCTTT. The whole variable domain, filled in from reference TRBV30 and TRBJ1-1, reads SQTIHQWPATLVQPVGSPLSLECTVEGTSNPNLYWYRQAAGRGLQLLFYSVGIGQISSEVPQNLSASRPQDRQFILSSKKLLLSDSGFYLCAWSKGAITEAFFGQGTRLTVV.

The chain combines TRBV15 with TRBJ1-1, with D perhaps matching TRBD1 (5 bases). The germline V gene encodes CDR1 LNHNV and CDR2 YYDKDF (reference sequence). This CDR3 has 13 residues. V dropped 1 base and J dropped 6 bases, with 9 bases sitting between them. CDR3 in DNA: TGTGCCACCAGCAGAGGGGTAGGGGCTGAAGCTTTCTTT. Translated, it gives CATSRGVGAEAFF. The full variable domain, in which reference TRBV15 and TRBJ1-1 provide the parts outside the CDR3, is DAMVIQNPRYQVTQFGKPVTLSCSQTLNHNVMYWYQQKSSQAPKLLFHYYDKDFNNEADTPDNFQSRRPNTSFCFLDIRSPGLGDTAMYLCATSRGVGAEAFFGQGTRLTVV.

The genes are TRBV5-1 and TRBJ1-1, with 10 nucleotides matching TRBD1. This CDR3 contains 13 residues. Germline V gene data show CDR1 as SGHRS and CDR2 as YFSETQ. V was pared by 3 bases and J by 5 bases, with 1 base of the junction left unmatched. This CDR3 reads CASSWDRGTEAFF. CDR3 sequence (DNA): TGCGCCAGCAGCTGGGACAGGGGAACTGAAGCTTTCTTT. Complete variable domain (other parts from reference TRBV5-1 and TRBJ1-1): KAGVTQTPRYLIKTRGQQVTLSCSPISGHRSVSWYQQTPGQGLQFLFEYFSETQRNKGNFPGRFSGRQFSNSRSEMNVSTLELGDSALYLCASSWDRGTEAFFGQGTRLTVV.

This chain joins TRBV9 and TRBJ1-6; D is undetermined. Trimming took off 0 bases at V and 6 bases at J, with 10 bases between the two ends. There are 15 residues in the CDR3. CDR1 and CDR2 (germline): SGDLS, YYNGEE. The CDR3 region is CASSVGGSRNSPLHF. DNA of the CDR3: TGTGCCAGCAGCGTAGGAGGCAGTCGTAATTCACCCCTCCACTTT.

The genes are TRBV18 and TRBJ1-1, with a tentative D call TRBD1 (5 bases). This CDR3 spans 14 amino acids. The V and J ends lost 3 bases and 2 bases respectively, with 10 bases between them. Germline CDR1 is KGHSH and CDR2 is LQKENI. The CDR3 protein is CASSPTGVNTEAFF. CDR3 nucleotide sequence: TGTGCCAGCTCACCCACGGGGGTTAACACTGAAGCTTTCTTT.

The J gene is TRBJ2-1, the V gene TRBV20-1; 9 positions agree with TRBD1. V trimming: 3 bases; J trimming: 6 bases; junction bases outside the gene matches: 12. The CDR3 spans 16 residues. The V gene's germline CDR1 is DFQATT and CDR2 SNEGSKA (reference sequence). The CDR3 sequence: CSASHAGTGSLNEQFF. In DNA form, the CDR3 reads TGCAGTGCTAGTCATGCCGGGACAGGGAGCCTCAATGAGCAGTTCTTC.